This TCR beta chain comes out of a study of T cells in Graves' hyperthyroidism and ophthalmopathy. This clonotype turned up a few times. TCR beta CDR3 regions were amplified from RNA transcripts. Carried out on the TCR CDR3, a first-round RT-PCR used the HTBI primer set. TCRdb re-derived calls from the multiplex PCR reads in MiXCR, one entry per CDR3 protein. In the table there are over 250,000 distinct CDR3 sequences, roughly 22% of which are singletons. The CDR3 spans 12 residues. The germline gives CDR1 SNHLY, CDR2 FYNNEI. Between the trimmed V and J ends, which lost 8 bases and 8 bases, there was a span of 14 bases.

Sequenced: blood. The clonotype comes from a young man with Graves' ophthalmopathy. The chain has TRBV2 and TRBJ2-3; D is undetermined. The CDR3 here is CASLDKAGTQYF. CDR3 nucleotides: TGTGCCAGCTTAGACAAGGCAGGTACGCAGTATTTT.